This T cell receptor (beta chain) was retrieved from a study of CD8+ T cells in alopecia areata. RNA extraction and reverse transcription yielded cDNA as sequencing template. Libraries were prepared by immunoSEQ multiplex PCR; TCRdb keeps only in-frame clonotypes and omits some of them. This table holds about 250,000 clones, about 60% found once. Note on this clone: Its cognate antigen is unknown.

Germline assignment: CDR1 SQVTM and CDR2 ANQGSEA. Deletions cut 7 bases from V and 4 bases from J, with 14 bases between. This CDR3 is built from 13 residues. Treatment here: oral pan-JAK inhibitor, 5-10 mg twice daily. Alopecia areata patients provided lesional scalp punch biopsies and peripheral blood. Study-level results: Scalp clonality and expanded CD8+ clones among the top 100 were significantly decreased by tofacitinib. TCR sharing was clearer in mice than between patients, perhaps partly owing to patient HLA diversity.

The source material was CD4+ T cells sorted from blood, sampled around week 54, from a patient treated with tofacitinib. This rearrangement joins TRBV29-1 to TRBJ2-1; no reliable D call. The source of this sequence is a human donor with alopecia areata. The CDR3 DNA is TGCAGCGGGGGATCCCCACCTTACAATGAGCAGTTCTTC. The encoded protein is CSGGSPPYNEQFF.